The 4 T cell receptor beta chains in this list originate from one sample, sequenced in a study of OX40 agonist ivuxolimab in advanced cancers. The library was produced with the immunoSEQ multiplex PCR assay. TCRdb limited this immuneACCESS table to in-frame rearrangements with V and J called. A share of clones is missing; checked studies link under half to unresolved V genes, and the rest is unexplained. The sample data list roughly 56,000 clones, and approximately 83% of these were observed just once. The ten largest account for about 0.95% of the sample. This sample comprised CD4+ or CD8+ T cells sorted from blood, obtained in a trial of the OX40 agonist ivuxolimab. The origin of the receptors is an adult with an advanced solid tumor such as melanoma, head and neck, liver or kidney cancer.

The chain recombines TRBV6-5 with TRBJ1-5; D ambiguous. The germline V gene has CDR1 MNHEY and CDR2 SVGAGI. This CDR3 is 13 amino acids long. Trimming stripped 4 bases from V and 7 bases from J, with 11 bases between. The CDR3 is CASSSIFGQPQHF. For the CDR3, the DNA is TGTGCCAGCAGTTCAATCTTTGGGCAGCCCCAGCATTTT.

The V call is TRBV6-5, the J call TRBJ2-3; D is possibly TRBD2 (6 bases). The V and J ends lost 7 bases and 0 bases respectively, with 8 bases between them. From germline, CDR1 is MNHEY and CDR2 SVGAGI. The CDR3 has 13 residues. CDR3 loop: CASNRGSTDTQYF. In DNA form, the CDR3 reads TGTGCCAGCAACCGGGGGAGCACAGATACGCAGTATTTT.

The V and J genes are TRBV14 and TRBJ1-1, with D hard to call. From germline, CDR1 is SGHDN and CDR2 FVKESK. The CDR3 contains 12 residues. V was cut by 0 bases and J by 7 bases, with 6 bases left in between. CDR3 nucleotides: TGTGCCAGCAGCCAAGATTGGGGTGAAGCTTTCTTT. Protein sequence: CASSQDWGEAFF.

The chain is built from TRBV9 and TRBJ2-2, with 12 bases fitting TRBD2. The germline V gene encodes CDR1 SGDLS and CDR2 YYNGEE. The CDR3 is made up of 16 amino acids. Trimming cost V 3 bases and J 5 bases; bases outside gene matches: 5. CDR3 bases: TGTGCCAGCAGCGCCTCCGGGACTAGCGGGACCGGGGAGCTGTTTTTT. This gives the protein CASSASGTSGTGELFF.